The 20 T cell receptor beta chains given below trace back to one sample, sequenced in a study of blood T cell repertoires in COVID-19. Produced via immunoSEQ multiplex PCR; TCRdb's table is partial and in-frame only. Here the sample spans roughly 59,000 clones, 76% being singletons. Sequencing input: peripheral blood. The receptors here all came from a woman between 45 and 65 years old with active or convalescent COVID-19.

The rearrangement uses TRBV19 and TRBJ1-1; 7 bases align to TRBD1. Germline CDR1 reads LNHDA; CDR2 reads SQIVND (reference sequence). Trimming removed 9 bases from V and 4 bases from J; junction bases left unmatched: 14. CDR3 length: 15 residues. CDR3 residues: CASTGDSPDGTEAFF. CDR3 bases: TGTGCCAGCACTGGGGACAGCCCTGATGGCACTGAAGCTTTCTTT. The full variable domain, completed using reference TRBV19 and TRBJ1-1, is DGGITQSPKYLFRKEGQNVTLSCEQNLNHDAMYWYRQDPGQGLRLIYYSQIVNDFQKGDIAEGYSVSREKKESFPLTVTSAQKNPTAFYLCASTGDSPDGTEAFFGQGTRLTVV.

This clone occurred once. V gene TRBV6-2 or TRBV6-3 combines with J gene TRBJ2-7; 7 bases match TRBD1. With V trimmed by 5 bases and J by 3 bases, 4 bases remained unmatched. Germline CDR1 MNHEY, CDR2 SVGEGT. This CDR3 is 13 amino acids long. The CDR3, as DNA: TGTGCCAGCAGTCGGGACAGTTACTACGAGCAGTACTTC. Protein sequence: CASSRDSYYEQYF.

V gene TRBV10-3 combines with J gene TRBJ2-3; no clear D. This CDR3 has 12 amino acids. Germline CDR1 reads ENHRY; CDR2 reads SYGVKD. Trimming pared 5 bases from V and 0 bases from J, leaving 3 bases between. This CDR3 reads CAISTSTDTQYF. The DNA of the CDR3 is TGTGCCATCAGTACTAGCACAGATACGCAGTATTTT.

The chain uses TRBV19 and TRBJ2-6, with D perhaps matching TRBD1 (5 bases). Trimming took off 1 base at V and 12 bases at J, with 13 bases between the two ends. The CDR3 sequence is 14 residues long. The germline V gene encodes CDR1 LNHDA and CDR2 SQIVND (reference sequence). The CDR3 sequence: CASSIASSGAVLTF. CDR3 DNA sequence: TGTGCCAGTAGTATAGCCTCCTCTGGGGCCGTCCTGACTTTC.

The chain employs TRBV3-1 (or the pseudogene TRBV3-2) and TRBJ1-1; 8 bases fit TRBD1. CDR1 and CDR2 (germline): LGHDT, YNNKEL (reference sequence). V shed 4 bases, J shed 1 base, and the junction held 2 bases outside the gene matches. This CDR3 spans 14 amino acids. This CDR3 reads CASSPQGENTEAFF. Here the CDR3 DNA reads TGTGCCAGCAGCCCACAGGGGGAGAACACTGAAGCTTTCTTT.

The chain combines TRBV7-9 with TRBJ2-7; D might be TRBD1 (5 bases). This CDR3 is built from 13 residues. CDR1 SEHNR and CDR2 FQNEAQ come from the germline V gene (reference sequence). V lost 7 bases and J 2 bases, leaving 12 bases between the germline ends. The CDR3 region is CASTPKGTYEQYF. DNA of the CDR3: TGTGCCAGCACCCCTAAGGGGACCTACGAGCAGTACTTC.

This clone was seen more than once but under ten times. The genes are TRBV11-2 and TRBJ2-1; 10 bases match TRBD2. CDR1 is SGHAT, CDR2 FQNNGV, per germline. The CDR3 runs to 15 residues. The V gene end was trimmed by 0 bases and the J gene end by 8 bases; junction bases not matched to a gene: 4. In nucleotides, the CDR3 is TGTGCCAGCAGCTTAGAACTAGCGGGACGTGATGAGCAGTTCTTC. It codes for CASSLELAGRDEQFF.

Details on this clone: Its ends do not fully match the called genes, so a read error is possible. This chain connects TRBV19 to TRBJ1-1, with unresolved D. The CDR3 length is 15 residues. CDR1 LNHDA and CDR2 SQIVND come from the germline V gene (reference sequence). CDR3 bases: TGTGCCAGTAGTATAGATCGGGTAGGATCGGGAAAGTCTATCTTT. Amino acid sequence: CASSIDRVGSGKSIF.

This chain joins TRBV2 and TRBJ2-3, with D tentatively TRBD2 (5 bases). CDR3 length: 12 residues. V lost 6 bases to trimming and J lost 6 bases, with 10 bases between them. Germline loops: CDR1 SNHLY, CDR2 FYNNEI. CDR3 amino acids: CASSQERDTQYF. CDR3 nucleotides: TGTGCCAGCAGCCAGGAGCGGGATACGCAGTATTTT.

This chain uses TRBV10-3 with TRBJ2-5; 8 bases align to TRBD2. The ends lost 3 bases at V and 4 bases at J; junction bases unmatched: 7. CDR1 and CDR2 (germline): ENHRY, SYGVKD. CDR3 length equals 15 residues. CDR3 DNA sequence: TGTGCCATCAGTGACGGAGCGGGGGCAGGAGAGACCCAGTACTTC. Protein sequence: CAISDGAGAGETQYF.

The chain recombines TRBV7-9 with TRBJ1-2; 10 bases line up with TRBD1. J lost 6 bases, V lost 4 bases, and 5 bases had no gene match. Germline-derived CDR1 and CDR2 are SEHNR and FQNEAQ (reference sequence). The CDR3 loop spans 14 amino acids. The CDR3 sequence is CASSSGQGVNGYTF. The CDR3 DNA is TGTGCCAGCAGCTCCGGACAGGGGGTAAATGGCTACACCTTC.

The chain is built from TRBV15 and TRBJ1-5; 9 bases fit TRBD1. CDR1 and CDR2 from the germline V gene are LNHNV and YYDKDF (reference sequence). The V and J ends lost 2 bases and 5 bases, in that order; junction bases with no gene match: 7. There are 16 residues in the CDR3. CDR3 in DNA: TGTGCCACCAGCAGAAATCCGGACAGGGGCCATCAGCCCCAGCATTTT. This translates into CATSRNPDRGHQPQHF.

The rearrangement uses TRBV5-1 and TRBJ2-1, with TRBD2 matching over 15 bases. V lost 4 bases, J lost 2 bases, and 7 bases stayed unmatched. CDR3 size: 18 residues. CDR1 is SGHRS, CDR2 YFSETQ, per germline. The CDR3 DNA is TGCGCCAGCAGCCCGGGACTAGCGGGAGGTATAGCCTACAATGAGCAGTTCTTC. Its translation: CASSPGLAGGIAYNEQFF. Full variable domain (rest looked up from reference TRBV5-1 and TRBJ2-1): KAGVTQTPRYLIKTRGQQVTLSCSPISGHRSVSWYQQTPGQGLQFLFEYFSETQRNKGNFPGRFSGRQFSNSRSEMNVSTLELGDSALYLCASSPGLAGGIAYNEQFFGPGTRLTVL.

The chain couples TRBV27 to TRBJ1-1; perhaps TRBD1 as D (5 bases). V dropped 2 bases and J dropped 5 bases, with 12 bases sitting between them. Germline V gene sequence: CDR1 MNHEY, CDR2 SMNVEV (reference sequence). The CDR3 extends over 14 amino acids. As DNA, the CDR3 is TGTGCCAGCAGTTTAAGGGCAGGGCGGACTGAAGCTTTCTTT. Its protein is CASSLRAGRTEAFF.

V is TRBV24-1 and J is TRBJ1-2, with D hard to call. CDR3 length: 12 amino acids. Trimming took off 5 bases at V and 8 bases at J, with 11 bases between the two ends. Germline loops: CDR1 KGHDR, CDR2 SFDVKD. This CDR3 reads CATSGGPRGYTF. CDR3 nucleotides: TGTGCCACCAGTGGAGGGCCGCGGGGCTACACCTTC.

This clone has just a few counts. The chain employs TRBV27 and TRBJ2-1, with a weak D call TRBD2 (6 bases). Germline CDR1 is MNHEY and CDR2 is SMNVEV (reference sequence). The CDR3 has 14 residues. Trimming pared 4 bases from V and 0 bases from J, leaving 7 bases between. Here the CDR3 DNA reads TGTGCCAGCAGTTGGGGGGACTCCTACAATGAGCAGTTCTTC. It translates to CASSWGDSYNEQFF.

This clone was counted a few times. The rearrangement links TRBV19 to TRBJ2-1, with TRBD1 identical over 9 bases. The J segment lost 4 bases and the V segment lost 4 bases, leaving 5 bases of the junction unmatched. There are 15 residues in the CDR3. Germline CDR1 and CDR2: LNHDA and SQIVND (reference sequence). CDR3 loop: CASSTGGTGYNEQFF. The DNA for the CDR3 is TGTGCCAGTAGTACAGGGGGGACAGGGTACAATGAGCAGTTCTTC.

The V gene is TRBV19, the J gene TRBJ2-1, with 7 bases that match TRBD2. J gave up 4 bases and V 6 bases, and 9 bases lay outside the gene matches. Per germline, CDR1 LNHDA and CDR2 SQIVND (reference sequence). The CDR3 covers 15 residues. The CDR3 region is CASRKTSRRYNEQFF. CDR3 nucleotides: TGTGCCAGTAGGAAGACTAGCCGACGTTACAATGAGCAGTTCTTC.

This sequence joins TRBV3-1 (or the pseudogene TRBV3-2) and TRBJ2-3; D possibly corresponds to TRBD1 (5 bases). This CDR3 has 13 residues. The germline gives CDR1 LGHDT, CDR2 YNNKEL (reference sequence). V was shortened by 0 bases and J by 4 bases, with 5 bases between the two germline ends. The CDR3 here is CASSQDRADTQYF. The DNA of the CDR3 is TGTGCCAGCAGCCAAGACAGGGCAGATACGCAGTATTTT.

The chain joins TRBV7-2 to TRBJ2-7; 7 positions agree with TRBD1. Trimming at V came to 4 bases and at J to 1 base, leaving 4 bases not matched to a gene. Per germline, CDR1 SGHTA and CDR2 FQGNSA. The CDR3 sequence is 14 residues long. CDR3 sequence: CASSSGQASYEQYF. The CDR3 bases are TGTGCCAGCAGCTCAGGACAGGCGTCCTACGAGCAGTACTTC.